One and the same sample provided the 5 T cell receptor beta chains below, sequenced in a study of T cells in narcolepsy. The data were produced by immunoSEQ multiplex PCR, yet TCRdb's version contains in-frame clones alone and is incomplete. Here the sample spans around 31,000 clones, more than 75% being singletons. The sequencing input was CD45RA- memory CD4+ T cells from PBMCs. Receptor source: a human donor with narcolepsy.

The V call is TRBV19, the J call TRBJ1-5; a weak D match, TRBD1 (6 bases). CDR1 and CDR2 from the germline V gene are LNHDA and SQIVND (reference sequence). V gave up 7 bases and J gave up 3 bases, with 16 bases separating them. The CDR3 is 15 residues long. CDR3 sequence: CASNLPGHINQPQHF. The CDR3, as DNA: TGTGCCAGTAATTTACCGGGACATATCAATCAGCCCCAGCATTTT.

The V and J genes are TRBV5-4 and TRBJ1-1, with D unclear. V dropped 1 base and J dropped 4 bases, with 11 bases sitting between them. Germline V lookup: CDR1 SGHNT, CDR2 YYREEE (reference sequence). This CDR3 region has 14 residues. The CDR3 DNA follows: TGTGCCAGCAGCTTGACGGGAGCGGGCACTGAAGCTTTCTTT. It is translated as CASSLTGAGTEAFF.

The V call is TRBV7-2, the J call TRBJ1-5; perhaps TRBD1 as D (5 bases). The germline V and J ends were trimmed by 6 bases and 6 bases, with 18 bases remaining between them. Germline CDR1 is SGHTA and CDR2 is FQGNSA. CDR3 length equals 15 residues. CDR3 DNA: TGTGCCAGCAGTCCGTCCCCAGGGAGTGGTCAGCCCCAGCATTTT. This codes for CASSPSPGSGQPQHF.

The chain couples TRBV6-5 to TRBJ2-7; 9 positions agree with TRBD1. The CDR3 has 14 amino acids. With V trimmed by 3 bases and J by 1 base, 1 base remained unmatched. From germline, CDR1 is MNHEY and CDR2 SVGAGI. This CDR3 is CASSYGQGSYEQYF. The CDR3 DNA is TGTGCCAGCAGTTATGGACAGGGGTCCTACGAGCAGTACTTC.

The chain is built from TRBV11-2 and TRBJ2-5; 9 bases are shared with TRBD2. The CDR3 contains 16 residues. The germline CDR1 and CDR2 sequences are SGHAT and FQNNGV. The V and J ends lost 5 bases and 0 bases, in that order; junction bases with no gene match: 7. The CDR3 sequence is CASSRGLALYQETQYF. The CDR3 nucleotides are TGTGCCAGCAGCCGTGGACTAGCGCTGTACCAAGAGACCCAGTACTTC.